The 16 T cell receptor beta chains below were found in one sample sequenced in a study of T cell changes during pregnancy in multiple sclerosis. Sequencing was performed with immunoSEQ multiplex PCR; in TCRdb, only in-frame clones are kept and a portion is missing. The sample consists of fewer than 95,000 clones, roughly 93% of them appearing once. This material consisted of peripheral blood, taken in the first trimester of pregnancy. The receptors originated from a female donor with multiple sclerosis, enrolled in a pregnancy study.

The V and J genes are TRBV9 and TRBJ2-3, with D possibly matching TRBD2 (5 bases). The CDR3 consists of 14 residues. In germline, CDR1 is SGDLS, CDR2 YYNGEE. Trimming removed 0 bases at V and 5 bases at J, with 10 bases between. CDR3 coding DNA: TGTGCCAGCAGCGTAGCTCTCGGGGTAGATACGCAGTATTTT. This translates into CASSVALGVDTQYF. The variable domain in full, with the rest retrieved from reference TRBV9 and TRBJ2-3, is DSGVTQTPKHLITATGQRVTLRCSPRSGDLSVYWYQQSLDQGLQFLIQYYNGEERAKGNILERFSAQQFPDLHSELNLSSLELGDSALYFCASSVALGVDTQYFGPGTRLTVL.

Comments on this clone: The germline gene is not matched at one end of the junction; a read error may be the cause. V gene TRBV5-1 combines with J gene TRBJ1-2; D call uncertain. The CDR3 is 11 amino acids. Germline V gene lookup returns CDR1 SGHRS and CDR2 YFSETQ. The CDR3 region has the DNA TGCGCCAGCAGCTTGGACGGAGTAAGCGCCTTC. Amino acids: CASSLDGVSAF.

The V and J genes are TRBV13 and TRBJ2-1; the D gene is possibly TRBD2 (6 bases). Germline V gene lookup returns CDR1 PRHDT and CDR2 FYEKMQ (reference sequence). This CDR3 spans 16 amino acids. V lost 1 base and J lost 5, with 15 bases in between. CDR3 bases: TGTGCCAGCAGCTTAGAGGGAGGTCTTTGGGACAATGAGCAGTTCTTC. The encoded protein is CASSLEGGLWDNEQFF.

The rearrangement links TRBV4-1 to TRBJ1-5, with D possibly being TRBD1 (5 bases). V was pared by 1 base and J by 6 bases, with 10 bases between. The CDR3 contains 14 residues. Germline V gene sequence: CDR1 MGHRA, CDR2 YSYEKL. CDR3 nucleotide sequence: TGCGCCAGCAGCCAAGTGGAGGGGACTCAGCCCCAGCATTTT. Translation: CASSQVEGTQPQHF.

This chain connects TRBV14 to TRBJ1-2; D is unclear. Trimming shortened V by 1 base and J by 4 bases, and 4 bases separated the two germline ends. CDR3 length: 12 amino acids. Looked up from germline, CDR1 is SGHDN and CDR2 is FVKESK. The CDR3 DNA reads as TGTGCCAGCAGCCAAGGCGGCTATGGCTACACCTTC. The encoded protein is CASSQGGYGYTF.

The genes are TRBV15 and TRBJ2-1, with TRBD2 matching 8 bases. The germline V gene encodes CDR1 LNHNV and CDR2 YYDKDF (reference sequence). This CDR3 contains 15 residues. With 0 bases clipped from V and 10 bases from J, the junction kept 8 bases outside the gene matches. The CDR3 reads CATSRDGSGAGEQFF. As DNA, the CDR3 is TGTGCCACCAGCAGAGATGGTAGCGGGGCCGGAGAGCAGTTCTTC.

V gene TRBV5-1 combines with J gene TRBJ2-1; 7 bases agree with TRBD1. CDR3 length: 13 amino acids. V was clipped by 2 bases and J by 6 bases; unmatched bases: 2. The V gene's germline CDR1 is SGHRS and CDR2 YFSETQ. DNA for the CDR3: TGCGCCAGCAGCTTATGGGACAGCAATGAGCAGTTCTTC. It is translated as CASSLWDSNEQFF.

V and J are TRBV4-1 and TRBJ2-1; the D gene is possibly TRBD1 (6 bases). This CDR3 region has 16 residues. The V and J ends lost 1 base and 2 bases respectively, with 12 bases between them. Germline lookup yields CDR1 MGHRA and CDR2 YSYEKL. This CDR3 reads CASSQVSGTPYNEQFF. The CDR3 coding sequence is TGCGCCAGCAGCCAAGTATCCGGGACACCCTACAATGAGCAGTTCTTC.

The chain joins TRBV19 to TRBJ1-4, with D tentatively TRBD1 (5 bases). The CDR3 runs to 15 residues. V lost 6 bases and J lost 4, with 15 bases in between. CDR1 and CDR2 from the germline V gene are LNHDA and SQIVND (reference sequence). CDR3 region: CASRARGTVNEKLFF. The CDR3 DNA reads as TGTGCCAGTAGGGCCCGGGGGACGGTTAATGAAAAACTGTTTTTT. The full variable domain, its missing parts supplied by reference TRBV19 and TRBJ1-4, is DGGITQSPKYLFRKEGQNVTLSCEQNLNHDAMYWYRQDPGQGLRLIYYSQIVNDFQKGDIAEGYSVSREKKESFPLTVTSAQKNPTAFYLCASRARGTVNEKLFFGSGTQLSVL.

J is TRBJ2-7 and V is TRBV14; D perhaps matches TRBD1 (6 bases). The V end lost 3 bases, the J end lost 2 bases, and 11 bases lay between the germline ends. Germline V gene sequence: CDR1 SGHDN, CDR2 FVKESK. This CDR3 comprises 14 residues. DNA for the CDR3: TGTGCCAGCAGCCAGTGGACAGCCGCCTACGAGCAGTACTTC. Protein sequence: CASSQWTAAYEQYF.

The genes are TRBV5-8 and TRBJ2-7, with D perhaps matching TRBD2 (5 bases). Trimming took off 0 bases at V and 3 bases at J, with 10 bases between the two ends. The CDR3 covers 14 residues. Germline V gives CDR1 SGHTS, CDR2 YDEGEE. CDR3 sequence reads: CASSLADSYYEQYF. The CDR3 region has the DNA TGTGCCAGCAGCTTGGCGGACTCATACTACGAGCAGTACTTC.

The chain carries TRBV10-3 and TRBJ2-7; the match to TRBD2 covers 7 bases. In germline, CDR1 is ENHRY, CDR2 SYGVKD. The CDR3 totals 19 residues. V was clipped by 4 bases and J by 3 bases; unmatched bases: 21. The CDR3 reads CAISVPSGQGGESRYEQYF. The CDR3 bases are TGTGCCATCAGTGTCCCGAGCGGGCAGGGAGGGGAATCCCGCTACGAGCAGTACTTC.

V gene TRBV2 combines with J gene TRBJ2-1; D gene uncertain. The CDR3 length is 15 residues. Trimming stripped 4 bases from V and 1 base from J, with 11 bases between. Germline V gene lookup returns CDR1 SNHLY and CDR2 FYNNEI. CDR3 loop: CASSVASGSYNEQFF. CDR3 coding DNA: TGTGCCAGCAGTGTCGCTAGTGGGTCCTACAATGAGCAGTTCTTC. The full variable domain, completed using reference TRBV2 and TRBJ2-1, is EPEVTQTPSHQVTQMGQEVILRCVPISNHLYFYWYRQILGQKVEFLVSFYNNEISEKSEIFDDQFSVERPDGSNFTLKIRSTKLEDSAMYFCASSVASGSYNEQFFGPGTRLTVL.

V and J are TRBV9 and TRBJ2-1, with a tentative D call TRBD2 (5 bases). Trimming took off 3 bases at V and 5 bases at J, with 15 bases between the two ends. The germline gives CDR1 SGDLS, CDR2 YYNGEE. The CDR3 length is 15 residues. This CDR3 reads CASSDRSGSNNEQFF. CDR3 DNA: TGTGCCAGCAGCGACCGTTCGGGGTCGAACAATGAGCAGTTCTTC.

The rearrangement joins TRBV30 to TRBJ2-5; tentative D call: TRBD2 (7 bases). Trimming removed 8 bases at V and 4 bases at J, with 11 bases between. Per germline, CDR1 GTSNPN and CDR2 SVGIG (reference sequence). The CDR3 totals 11 residues. CDR3 region: CARGGGETQYF. DNA of the CDR3: TGTGCCAGGGGGGGAGGAGAGACCCAGTACTTC. Complete variable domain (other parts from reference TRBV30 and TRBJ2-5): SQTIHQWPATLVQPVGSPLSLECTVEGTSNPNLYWYRQAAGRGLQLLFYSVGIGQISSEVPQNLSASRPQDRQFILSSKKLLLSDSGFYLCARGGGETQYFGPGTRLLVL.

This sequence joins TRBV18 and TRBJ1-1; D is uncertain. CDR1 and CDR2 (germline): KGHSH, LQKENI. Trimming removed 5 bases at V and 1 base at J, with 5 bases between. The CDR3 loop spans 12 amino acids. CDR3 residues: CASSYWNTEAFF. DNA for the CDR3: TGTGCCAGCTCATACTGGAACACTGAAGCTTTCTTT.